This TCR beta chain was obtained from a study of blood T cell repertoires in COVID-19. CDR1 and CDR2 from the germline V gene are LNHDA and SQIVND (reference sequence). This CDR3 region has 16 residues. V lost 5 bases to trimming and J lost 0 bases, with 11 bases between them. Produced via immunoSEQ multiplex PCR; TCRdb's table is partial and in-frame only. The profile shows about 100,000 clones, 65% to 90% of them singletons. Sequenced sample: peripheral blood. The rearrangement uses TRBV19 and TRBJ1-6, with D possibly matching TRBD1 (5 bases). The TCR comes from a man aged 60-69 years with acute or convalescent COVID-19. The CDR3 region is CASSRQYPSYNSPLHF. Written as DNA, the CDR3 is TGTGCCAGTAGTCGACAGTACCCCTCCTATAATTCACCCCTCCACTTT.